The TCR beta chain described here comes from a study of lymphopenia after photon versus proton radiotherapy (dated by TCRdb to about 2019). Study-level background: Photon and proton radiation therapy were compared by the study for their immunological effects in patients with gastrointestinal tumors who developed high-grade lymphopenia. The cohort comprised 20 to 25 patients with gastrointestinal tumors who received either photon or proton therapy and then developed lymphopenia. The goal of the study was to characterize the differences between the two radiation modalities in how they affect the immune system.

Points on this clone: This clone's antigen is unknown. No much larger clonotype is one base removed from it; base qualities were not supplied.

Overall study outcomes, separate from this receptor: The survival association was examined only in patients who died, and the authors described better survival with proton therapy as a possibility, not as a demonstrated result. Relative stability during treatment was observed in proton-treated patients, whereas loss of naive T cells and TCR diversity and gain of effector/memory populations were observed in photon-treated patients. Among patients across the cohort who died, overall survival time showed an inverse correlation with a larger post-nadir drop in TCR diversity. After the lymphocyte count nadir, oligoclonal expansion, especially of CD8+ Temra cells, was observed in photon-treated repertoires, and the drop in diversity was driven by this expansion.

The CDR3 spans 13 residues, from the cysteine through the phenylalanine. Just the 39-base CDR3 DNA is kept, in frame starting at base 1. CDR1 and CDR2 are drawn from the germline V gene (reference sequence): MNHNY, SVGAGI. V loses 4 bases, J loses 1 base, and the germline ends lie 7 bases apart. The library came from the immunoSEQ multiplex PCR assay. Deep sequencing of rearranged TCR beta loci, alongside multiparametric flow cytometry, was used to profile T cell repertoires. In its TCRdb copy, this immuneACCESS table keeps in-frame sequences only and misses some clones. Where compared with another copy, unresolved V genes explain less than half of these, and the others have no known cause. In all, the sample holds tens of thousands of clones, and approximately 91% of those were seen once. The ten largest clones represent approximately 2.6% of the sample.

Sequencing was performed on peripheral blood, taken from a patient treated with photon-based radiotherapy. The V and J segments used are TRBV6-6 and TRBJ1-1; the best D guess is TRBD1, with 5 bases matching. This TCR was recovered from a woman between 70 and 85 years old with pancreatic cancer. The DNA is as follows: TGTGCCAGCAGTTGGGACCCGAACACTGAAGCTTTCTTT. Translated, it gives CASSWDPNTEAFF.